One and the same sample provided the 27 T cell receptor beta chains below, sequenced in a study of T cell responses to AZD1222 COVID-19 vaccine (dated by TCRdb to the early 2020s). The time point label of this sample denotes: about 28 days (+/-7) after the second vaccine dose. Library preparation was by the immunoSEQ multiplex PCR assay. As stored in TCRdb, this immuneACCESS dataset retains in-frame rearrangements with V and J assigned. A fraction of the clones does not appear; measured against another copy, unresolved V genes explain less than half of the discrepancy, and the remainder lacks a known reason. The sample table shows around 200,000 clones, and 94% are seen once. About 1.5% of the sample lies in the top ten. Sequences were derived from peripheral blood, sampled 28 days after the second AZD1222 dose. Every receptor here comes from an adult who received the AZD1222 COVID-19 vaccine.

This clone showed up just a few times. J is TRBJ1-2 and V is TRBV6-2 or TRBV6-3; no definite D call. The germline V gene encodes CDR1 MNHEY and CDR2 SVGEGT. V lost 0 bases and J 3 bases, leaving 8 bases between the germline ends. CDR3 length: 14 residues. The CDR3 spells CASSYSVRHYGYTF. In DNA form, the CDR3 reads TGTGCCAGCAGTTACTCGGTGAGGCACTATGGCTACACCTTC.

The J gene is TRBJ1-2, the V gene TRBV19; D uncertain. Germline CDR1 and CDR2: LNHDA and SQIVND (reference sequence). CDR3 length: 12 residues. The V gene lost 7 bases and the J gene lost 3 bases, with 9 bases spanning the gap. This chain's CDR3 is CASKGRDYGYTF. For the CDR3, the DNA is TGTGCCAGTAAGGGCAGAGACTATGGCTACACCTTC. Drawing the rest from reference TRBV19 and TRBJ1-2, the complete variable domain is DGGITQSPKYLFRKEGQNVTLSCEQNLNHDAMYWYRQDPGQGLRLIYYSQIVNDFQKGDIAEGYSVSREKKESFPLTVTSAQKNPTAFYLCASKGRDYGYTFGSGTRLTVV.

J is TRBJ2-1 and V is TRBV9; D perhaps matches TRBD2 (5 bases). Germline V lookup: CDR1 SGDLS, CDR2 YYNGEE. V was trimmed by 4 bases and J by 3 bases, leaving 8 bases between them. CDR3 length: 13 residues. CDR3 nucleotide sequence: TGTGCCAGCAGCCTCCGGGACTACAATGAGCAGTTCTTC. This encodes CASSLRDYNEQFF.

The chain joins TRBV7-3 to TRBJ2-2; possible D gene TRBD1, 5 bases. Trimming took off 2 bases at V and 5 bases at J, with 12 bases between the two ends. The CDR3 runs to 15 residues. CDR1 and CDR2 from the germline V gene are SGHTA and FQGTGA. The CDR3 protein is CASSLYTRDTGELFF. In DNA form, the CDR3 reads TGTGCCAGCAGCTTATACACCAGGGATACCGGGGAGCTGTTTTTT.

Details on this clone: The sample carries other DNA sequences with the same CDR3. V is TRBV27 and J is TRBJ1-3; D may be TRBD1 (5 bases). Germline loops: CDR1 MNHEY, CDR2 SMNVEV (reference sequence). V was trimmed by 3 bases and J by 2 bases, leaving 8 bases between them. The CDR3 contains 14 residues. The CDR3: CASSFGGTGNTIYF. CDR3 nucleotides: TGTGCCAGCAGTTTTGGGGGTACTGGAAACACCATATATTTT.

The rearrangement joins TRBV7-8 to TRBJ2-3, with a tentative D call TRBD2 (6 bases). The germline V and J ends were trimmed by 5 bases and 1 base, with 19 bases remaining between them. The CDR3 contains 17 residues. CDR1 and CDR2 (germline): SGHVS, FQNEAQ. CDR3 sequence reads: CASSLISGGVGTDTQYF. In nucleotides, the CDR3 is TGTGCCAGCAGCCTGATTTCAGGAGGGGTTGGCACAGATACGCAGTATTTT. Combining the CDR3 with reference TRBV7-8 and TRBJ2-3 gives the whole variable domain GAGVSQSPRYKVAKRGQDVALRCDPISGHVSLFWYQQALGQGPEFLTYFQNEAQLDKSGLPSDRFFAERPEGSVSTLKIQRTQQEDSAVYLCASSLISGGVGTDTQYFGPGTRLTVL.

The chain is built from TRBV19 and TRBJ1-1; unclear D gene. Germline V gene lookup returns CDR1 LNHDA and CDR2 SQIVND (reference sequence). Trimming stripped 6 bases from V and 8 bases from J, with 10 bases between. The CDR3 length is 11 residues. DNA of the CDR3: TGTGCCAGTAGGAACAGCCTCGAAGCTTTCTTT. It specifies CASRNSLEAFF.

The DNA for the CDR3 is TGCAGTGCTATCACAGGGACTGGCTACACCTTC. As protein: CSAITGTGYTF. V is TRBV20-1 and J is TRBJ1-2, with a tentative D call TRBD1 (6 bases). CDR1 and CDR2 (germline): DFQATT, SNEGSKA (reference sequence). Trimming pared 4 bases from V and 7 bases from J, leaving 10 bases between. The CDR3 contains 11 residues.

The chain combines TRBV28 with TRBJ1-6; 9 bases match TRBD1. The V and J ends lost 3 bases and 10 bases, in that order; junction bases with no gene match: 7. Germline V CDR1 and CDR2: MDHEN, SYDVKM. The CDR3 consists of 15 residues. CDR3 loop: CASSLAGQGGSPLHF. The CDR3 DNA reads TGTGCCAGCAGTTTGGCGGGACAGGGAGGCTCACCCCTCCACTTT.

This clone was detected only once. V and J are TRBV28 and TRBJ1-2, with a tentative D call TRBD1 (5 bases). This CDR3 spans 13 amino acids. Germline V lookup: CDR1 MDHEN, CDR2 SYDVKM. V was clipped by 6 bases and J by 5 bases, with 13 bases between them. CDR3 residues: CASRSGPAYGYTF. CDR3 nucleotide sequence: TGTGCCAGCAGGTCGGGACCGGCATATGGCTACACCTTC.

V is TRBV10-1 and J is TRBJ2-3; D remains ambiguous. The CDR3 length is 13 residues. Germline CDR1 reads WNHNN; CDR2 reads SYGVQD (reference sequence). The V end was cut by 3 bases, the J end by 1 base, with 5 bases between. As DNA, the CDR3 is TGCGCCAGCAGTGATCTTCGCACAGATACGCAGTATTTT. Translated: CASSDLRTDTQYF.

The chain couples TRBV20-1 to TRBJ1-1; D is ambiguous. This CDR3 is 13 amino acids long. The V gene lost 3 bases and the J gene lost 4 bases, with 12 bases spanning the gap. Germline V gene lookup returns CDR1 DFQATT and CDR2 SNEGSKA (reference sequence). This CDR3 reads CSASYTEGTEAFF. CDR3 DNA: TGCAGTGCTAGTTACACCGAGGGCACTGAAGCTTTCTTT.

This clone was counted a single time. The chain combines TRBV5-4 with TRBJ2-7; 12 bases map to TRBD1. Germline CDR1 reads SGHNT; CDR2 reads YYREEE (reference sequence). The CDR3 sequence is 15 residues long. Trimming at V came to 3 bases and at J to 5 bases, leaving 6 bases not matched to a gene. CDR3 amino acids: CASSSWDRGHHEQYF. The CDR3 DNA follows: TGTGCCAGCAGCTCTTGGGACAGGGGGCACCACGAGCAGTACTTC.

The chain recombines TRBV21-1 with TRBJ1-2; TRBD1, the D gene given by the table, was not confirmed from the DNA. TRBV21-1 is a known pseudogene. The length of the CDR3 is 16 residues. CDR3 region: CASSKSDRQEFSGYTF. CDR3 DNA: TGTGCCAGCAGCAAATCCGATAGACAGGAATTTAGCGGCTACACCTTC.

This clone was picked up one time. The chain combines TRBV7-9 with TRBJ1-2, with D perhaps TRBD1 (5 bases). The CDR3 is 17 residues long. V gave up 6 bases and J gave up 2 bases, with 22 bases separating them. Germline V gene sequence: CDR1 SEHNR, CDR2 FQNEAQ (reference sequence). The CDR3 region has the DNA TGTGCCAGCAGGAAGGGAAGAGAAGAGGGGCTGAACTATGGCTACACCTTC. Protein product: CASRKGREEGLNYGYTF. The variable domain in full, completed from reference TRBV7-9 and TRBJ1-2, reads DTGVSQNPRHKITKRGQNVTFRCDPISEHNRLYWYRQTLGQGPEFLTYFQNEAQLEKSRLLSDRFSAERPKGSFSTLEIQRTEQGDSAMYLCASRKGREEGLNYGYTFGSGTRLTVV.

This clone was counted once. The V call is TRBV4-1, the J call TRBJ2-2, with 8 positions matching TRBD2. Germline V lookup: CDR1 MGHRA, CDR2 YSYEKL. CDR3 length: 16 residues. Unmatched junction bases numbered 6, after V lost 6 bases and J lost 0 bases. DNA for the CDR3: TGCGCCAGCAGTTACCGGACTAGCACGAACACCGGGGAGCTGTTTTTT. Its translation: CASSYRTSTNTGELFF.

The rearrangement uses TRBV5-4 and TRBJ2-5, with 7 bases identical to TRBD1. Trimming at V came to 4 bases and at J to 1 base, leaving 1 base not matched to a gene. From germline, CDR1 is SGHNT and CDR2 YYREEE (reference sequence). The CDR3 runs 13 residues. CDR3 DNA: TGTGCCAGCAGCCGGGACAGCCAAGAGACCCAGTACTTC. Translated, it gives CASSRDSQETQYF.

The V call is TRBV7-9, the J call TRBJ1-5; D uncertain. Germline-derived CDR1 and CDR2 are SEHNR and FQNEAQ (reference sequence). CDR3 length: 16 amino acids. Trimming stripped 5 bases from V and 7 bases from J, with 21 bases between. CDR3 in DNA: TGTGCCAGCAGCCAACGCCGAGGCTCCCGGGAACAGCCCCAGCATTTT. It encodes CASSQRRGSREQPQHF.

The V and J genes are TRBV18 and TRBJ1-6; no clear D gene. V was cut by 3 bases and J by 1 base, with 4 bases left in between. The V gene's germline CDR1 is KGHSH and CDR2 LQKENI. This CDR3 has 14 residues. The CDR3 sequence is CASSPGSYNSPLHF. The CDR3 coding sequence is TGTGCCAGCTCACCGGGGTCCTATAATTCACCCCTCCACTTT.

The V and J genes are TRBV5-5 and TRBJ1-5; D is unresolved. Germline V CDR1 and CDR2: SGHKS, YYEKEE (reference sequence). V was pared by 2 bases and J by 10 bases, with 13 bases between. The CDR3 consists of 13 residues. The CDR3 reads CASSFQAQFPQHF. The CDR3 DNA follows: TGTGCCAGCAGCTTCCAGGCCCAGTTCCCCCAGCATTTT. The variable domain in full, with the rest retrieved from reference TRBV5-5 and TRBJ1-5, is DAGVTQSPTHLIKTRGQQVTLRCSPISGHKSVSWYQQVLGQGPQFIFQYYEKEERGRGNFPDRFSARQFPNYSSELNVNALLLGDSALYLCASSFQAQFPQHFGDGTRLSIL.

The V and J genes are TRBV5-6 and TRBJ1-5; D perhaps matches TRBD1 (6 bases). The V gene lost 2 bases and the J gene lost 4 bases, with 7 bases spanning the gap. This CDR3 has 13 amino acids. Per the germline V gene, CDR1 is SGHDT and CDR2 is YYEEEE. The CDR3 protein is CASSFDRNQPQHF. The CDR3 DNA reads TGTGCCAGCAGCTTCGACAGGAATCAGCCCCAGCATTTT. Full variable domain (missing parts from reference TRBV5-6 and TRBJ1-5): DAGVTQSPTHLIKTRGQQVTLRCSPKSGHDTVSWYQQALGQGPQFIFQYYEEEERQRGNFPDRFSGHQFPNYSSELNVNALLLGDSALYLCASSFDRNQPQHFGDGTRLSIL.

V usage is TRBV29-1 and J usage is TRBJ1-1; D may be TRBD1 (5 bases). The CDR3 spans 12 residues. CDR1 and CDR2 (germline): SQVTM, ANQGSEA. Trimming removed 5 bases at V and 4 bases at J, with 11 bases between. The CDR3 DNA follows: TGCAGCGTTTGGGGCGCCCCCACTGAAGCTTTCTTT. Its translation is CSVWGAPTEAFF.

This rearrangement joins TRBV28 to TRBJ1-1; a possible D gene is TRBD1 (5 bases). With 5 bases removed from V and 0 bases from J, the gap between germline ends came to 13 bases. The CDR3 sequence is 15 residues long. Germline-derived CDR1 and CDR2 are MDHEN and SYDVKM. CDR3 in DNA: TGTGCCAGCAGTCCGGCGGAGGGACTGAACACTGAAGCTTTCTTT. Translation: CASSPAEGLNTEAFF.

The chain links TRBV2 to TRBJ1-5; D is uncertain. With 2 bases removed from V and 7 bases from J, the gap between germline ends came to 21 bases. The CDR3 loop spans 17 amino acids. CDR1 SNHLY and CDR2 FYNNEI come from the germline V gene. The CDR3 reads CASSEYQRWINGQPQHF. The CDR3 coding sequence is TGTGCCAGCAGTGAATATCAACGTTGGATTAATGGGCAGCCCCAGCATTTT.

The V call is TRBV5-8, the J call TRBJ1-2, with 7 bases identical to TRBD1. Germline loops: CDR1 SGHTS, CDR2 YDEGEE. This CDR3 comprises 15 residues. The V gene end was trimmed by 5 bases and the J gene end by 8 bases; junction bases not matched to a gene: 15. The CDR3 loop is CASSYPGQQEIGYTF. Written as DNA, the CDR3 is TGTGCCAGCAGTTACCCGGGACAGCAAGAAATCGGCTACACCTTC.

The chain has TRBV7-8 and TRBJ1-5, with unresolved D. Trimming shortened V by 5 bases and J by 2 bases, and 13 bases separated the two germline ends. This CDR3 is 15 amino acids long. The V gene's germline CDR1 is SGHVS and CDR2 FQNEAQ. The CDR3 DNA is TGTGCCAGCAGCGTAACGGGTTATGGCAATCAGCCCCAGCATTTT. It yields the protein CASSVTGYGNQPQHF.

The rearrangement joins TRBV6-2 or TRBV6-3 to TRBJ1-1, with 9 bases fitting TRBD1. Germline V gene data show CDR1 as MNHEY and CDR2 as SVGEGT. This CDR3 spans 18 amino acids. V trimming: 0 bases; J trimming: 6 bases; junction bases outside the gene matches: 14. CDR3 coding DNA: TGTGCCAGCAGTTACTCGGGACAGGGAGGATTGGGGGAGGCTGAAGCTTTCTTT. Its protein product is CASSYSGQGGLGEAEAFF.